The 18 T cell receptor beta chains below all came from one sample that was sequenced in a study of control samples from healthy donors and cancer patients. The protocol was immunoSEQ multiplex PCR, while the TCRdb copy is restricted to in-frame clones and leaves out a portion. The table includes around 100,000 clones, about 92% detected once. The specimen sequenced was blood. These receptors originate from a woman between 18 and 29 years old in good health.

This chain connects TRBV30 to TRBJ1-1; D is ambiguous. CDR1 is GTSNPN and CDR2 is SVGIG in the germline V gene (reference sequence). This CDR3 is 13 amino acids long. Trimming removed 2 bases from V and 0 bases from J, with 7 bases in between. The CDR3 spells CAWSSVMNTEAFF. The CDR3 DNA is TGTGCCTGGAGTTCAGTCATGAACACTGAAGCTTTCTTT. Based on the CDR3 plus reference TRBV30 and TRBJ1-1, the full variable domain is SQTIHQWPATLVQPVGSPLSLECTVEGTSNPNLYWYRQAAGRGLQLLFYSVGIGQISSEVPQNLSASRPQDRQFILSSKKLLLSDSGFYLCAWSSVMNTEAFFGQGTRLTVV.

The chain carries TRBV9 and TRBJ2-3; D is ambiguous. The germline V and J ends were trimmed by 6 bases and 6 bases, with 11 bases remaining between them. From germline, CDR1 is SGDLS and CDR2 YYNGEE. CDR3 length: 12 residues. For the CDR3, the DNA is TGTGCCAGCACCCCCTTCGTGGATACGCAGTATTTT. Residues: CASTPFVDTQYF.

This clone turned up a few times. The chain carries TRBV5-4 and TRBJ1-6; 7 bases line up with TRBD1. The CDR3 is made up of 14 amino acids. Germline CDR1 reads SGHNT; CDR2 reads YYREEE (reference sequence). V lost 4 bases, J lost 9 bases, and 7 bases stayed unmatched. CDR3 residues: CASSQGQTRSPLHF. CDR3 in DNA: TGTGCCAGCAGCCAGGGACAGACTCGTTCACCCCTCCACTTT.

This rearrangement joins TRBV5-1 to TRBJ2-5, with TRBD1 as a possible D gene (6 bases). The CDR3 is 11 amino acids. Trimming took off 2 bases at V and 7 bases at J, with 6 bases between the two ends. CDR1 and CDR2 (germline): SGHRS, YFSETQ. CDR3 in amino acids: CASSLGGTQYF. The CDR3 nucleotides read TGCGCCAGCAGCTTAGGGGGGACCCAGTACTTC. The whole variable domain, filled in from reference TRBV5-1 and TRBJ2-5, reads KAGVTQTPRYLIKTRGQQVTLSCSPISGHRSVSWYQQTPGQGLQFLFEYFSETQRNKGNFPGRFSGRQFSNSRSEMNVSTLELGDSALYLCASSLGGTQYFGPGTRLLVL.

J is TRBJ2-7 and V is TRBV28, with 11 bases aligning to TRBD2. The length of the CDR3 is 13 residues. Germline CDR1 and CDR2: MDHEN and SYDVKM. V shed 6 bases and J 5 bases; nucleotides not matched to a gene: 3. CDR3 sequence (DNA): TGTGCCAGCAGACTAGCGGGAGTCCACGAGCAGTACTTC. It encodes CASRLAGVHEQYF.

V usage is TRBV5-4 and J usage is TRBJ1-1; D possibly corresponds to TRBD1 (6 bases). This CDR3 has 14 residues. Germline CDR1 SGHNT, CDR2 YYREEE (reference sequence). The germline V and J ends were trimmed by 4 bases and 2 bases, with 12 bases remaining between them. CDR3: CASSKQGLNTEAFF. The CDR3, as DNA: TGTGCCAGCAGCAAACAGGGTCTAAACACTGAAGCTTTCTTT.

This clone was found a few times. The chain links TRBV11-2 to TRBJ2-7; possibly TRBD2 for D (5 bases). The V end was cut by 6 bases, the J end by 6 bases, with 15 bases between. Germline V gene data show CDR1 as SGHAT and CDR2 as FQNNGV. There are 13 residues in the CDR3. Here the CDR3 DNA reads TGTGCCAGCAGTACTAGTGCTTTCATCGAGCAGTACTTC. As protein: CASSTSAFIEQYF.

The chain links TRBV20-1 to TRBJ1-1; D perhaps matches TRBD1 (5 bases). Germline values: CDR1 DFQATT, CDR2 SNEGSKA (reference sequence). The CDR3 has 14 residues. V lost 3 bases, J lost 3 bases, and 14 bases lay in between. The CDR3 DNA reads TGCAGTGCTAGTCAGGTGGGGCGGGACACTGAAGCTTTCTTT. Its translation: CSASQVGRDTEAFF.

The rearrangement uses TRBV28 and TRBJ1-1; no clear D. This CDR3 has 11 residues. The germline gives CDR1 MDHEN, CDR2 SYDVKM. V lost 6 bases and J lost 10, with 12 bases in between. The CDR3 loop is CASSLVRRAFF. The CDR3 DNA follows: TGTGCCAGCAGCCTCGTGCGGAGAGCTTTCTTT.

The rearrangement links TRBV29-1 to TRBJ2-7; tentatively, D is TRBD1 (6 bases). The V gene's germline CDR1 is SQVTM and CDR2 ANQGSEA. V lost 2 bases, J lost 6 bases, and 17 bases lay in between. This CDR3 spans 14 amino acids. CDR3 bases: TGCAGCGTTGAACATCCAGGGGCGTACGCCGAGCAGTACTTC. Translating gives CSVEHPGAYAEQYF.

The chain is built from TRBV19 and TRBJ1-2; D remains ambiguous. In germline, CDR1 is LNHDA, CDR2 SQIVND (reference sequence). This CDR3 is built from 12 residues. The V and J ends lost 3 bases and 6 bases respectively, with 8 bases between them. CDR3 DNA sequence: TGTGCCAGTAGTATCGCCGGCGATGGCTACACCTTC. Protein sequence: CASSIAGDGYTF.

The V gene is TRBV19, the J gene TRBJ2-3; D is perhaps TRBD1 (6 bases). V was trimmed by 1 base and J by 0 bases, leaving 11 bases between them. Germline V lookup: CDR1 LNHDA, CDR2 SQIVND (reference sequence). The CDR3 extends over 16 amino acids. The CDR3 DNA reads TGTGCCAGTAGTATAGCGGGTACAGGGAGCACAGATACGCAGTATTTT. As protein: CASSIAGTGSTDTQYF.

The CDR3 region has the DNA TGTGCCAGCAGTTACTCACGGAGAGAAAACACTGAAGCTTTCTTT. Amino acids: CASSYSRRENTEAFF. The genes are TRBV6-5 and TRBJ1-1; D gene uncertain. The CDR3 spans 15 residues. V gave up 0 bases and J gave up 2 bases, with 10 bases separating them. Germline CDR1 is MNHEY and CDR2 is SVGAGI.

The chain uses TRBV19 and TRBJ1-5, with D tentatively TRBD1 (6 bases). CDR3 length equals 10 residues. Trimming took off 7 bases at V and 14 bases at J, with 12 bases between the two ends. Germline V gene data show CDR1 as LNHDA and CDR2 as SQIVND (reference sequence). CDR3 sequence (DNA): TGTGCCAGTATGGGGGCGTTTAAGCATTTT. Protein sequence: CASMGAFKHF.

This chain connects TRBV6-4 to TRBJ2-2; the D is unclear. Germline CDR1 reads MRHNA; CDR2 reads SNTAGT. Deletions cut 0 bases from V and 3 bases from J, with 8 bases between. The CDR3 runs to 15 residues. Written as DNA, the CDR3 is TGTGCCAGCAGTGACTCGGTCCAGCACACCGGGGAGCTGTTTTTT. This codes for CASSDSVQHTGELFF.

The chain joins TRBV29-1 to TRBJ1-2; D unresolved. Germline-derived CDR1 and CDR2 are SQVTM and ANQGSEA. The CDR3 is made up of 12 amino acids. Trimming cost V 2 bases and J 6 bases, with 10 bases left between them. CDR3 sequence reads: CSVERAAHGYTF. In DNA form, the CDR3 reads TGCAGCGTTGAACGGGCAGCCCATGGCTACACCTTC.

V usage is TRBV7-6 and J usage is TRBJ2-6; D unclear. V lost 1 base to trimming and J lost 2 bases, with 9 bases between them. This CDR3 is 16 amino acids long. The germline V gene encodes CDR1 SGHVS and CDR2 FNYEAQ. The CDR3 nucleotides are TGTGCCAGCAGCTTAGGCCCCTTACCTGGGGCCAACGTCCTGACTTTC. Amino acid sequence: CASSLGPLPGANVLTF.

The rearrangement joins TRBV29-1 to TRBJ2-7; TRBD2 might be the D (6 bases). V lost 2 bases and J 4 bases, leaving 18 bases between the germline ends. The CDR3 is 15 amino acids. Germline CDR1 SQVTM, CDR2 ANQGSEA. CDR3 DNA: TGCAGCGTTGAACGTTTGGGGGAGGCCCCTTACGAGCAGTACTTC. Amino acid sequence: CSVERLGEAPYEQYF.